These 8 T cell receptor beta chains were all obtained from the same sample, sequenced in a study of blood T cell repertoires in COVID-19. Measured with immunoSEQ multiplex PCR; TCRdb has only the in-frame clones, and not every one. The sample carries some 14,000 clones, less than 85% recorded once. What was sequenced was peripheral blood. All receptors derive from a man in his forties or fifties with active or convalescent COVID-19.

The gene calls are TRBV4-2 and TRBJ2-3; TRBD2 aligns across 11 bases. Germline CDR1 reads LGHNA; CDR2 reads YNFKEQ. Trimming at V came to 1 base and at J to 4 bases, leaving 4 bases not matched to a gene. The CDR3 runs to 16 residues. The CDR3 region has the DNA TGTGCCAGCAGCCAAGTTCTAGCGGGGGGCGCAGATACGCAGTATTTT. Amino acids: CASSQVLAGGADTQYF.

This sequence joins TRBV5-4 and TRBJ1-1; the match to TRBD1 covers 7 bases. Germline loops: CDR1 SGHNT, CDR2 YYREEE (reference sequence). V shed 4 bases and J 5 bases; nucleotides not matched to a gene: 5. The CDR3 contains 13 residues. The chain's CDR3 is CASSLQGVTEAFF. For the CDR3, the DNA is TGTGCCAGCAGCCTCCAGGGGGTGACTGAAGCTTTCTTT. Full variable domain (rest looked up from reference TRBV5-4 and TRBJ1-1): ETGVTQSPTHLIKTRGQQVTLRCSSQSGHNTVSWYQQALGQGPQFIFQYYREEENGRGNFPPRFSGLQFPNYSSELNVNALELDDSALYLCASSLQGVTEAFFGQGTRLTVV.

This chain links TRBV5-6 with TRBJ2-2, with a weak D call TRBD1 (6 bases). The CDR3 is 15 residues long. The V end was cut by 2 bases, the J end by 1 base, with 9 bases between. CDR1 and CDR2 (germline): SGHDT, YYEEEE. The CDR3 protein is CASSFQGLNTGELFF. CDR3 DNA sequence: TGTGCCAGCAGCTTTCAGGGGTTGAACACCGGGGAGCTGTTTTTT.

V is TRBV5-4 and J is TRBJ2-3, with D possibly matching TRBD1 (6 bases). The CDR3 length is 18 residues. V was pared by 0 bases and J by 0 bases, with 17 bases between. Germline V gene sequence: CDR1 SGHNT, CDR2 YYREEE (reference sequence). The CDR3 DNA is TGTGCCAGCAGCTTGGATAGGGGGTCGCCTGATAGCACAGATACGCAGTATTTT. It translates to CASSLDRGSPDSTDTQYF.

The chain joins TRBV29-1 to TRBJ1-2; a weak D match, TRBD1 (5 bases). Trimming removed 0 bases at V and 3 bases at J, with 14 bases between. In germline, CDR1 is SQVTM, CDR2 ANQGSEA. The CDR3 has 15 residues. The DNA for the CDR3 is TGCAGCGTTGAAGACCCTCGGGGGAGGCACTATGGCTACACCTTC. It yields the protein CSVEDPRGRHYGYTF. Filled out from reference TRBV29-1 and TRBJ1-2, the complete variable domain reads SAVISQKPSRDICQRGTSLTIQCQVDSQVTMMFWYRQQPGQSLTLIATANQGSEATYESGFVIDKFPISRPNLTFSTLTVSNMSPEDSSIYLCSVEDPRGRHYGYTFGSGTRLTVV.

Here the CDR3 reads CASSLLRTAVETQYF. Here the CDR3 DNA reads TGTGCCAGCAGCCTCCTTAGAACAGCTGTGGAGACCCAGTACTTC. This rearrangement joins TRBV25-1 to TRBJ2-5; D call uncertain. CDR3 length equals 15 residues. The V and J ends lost 6 bases and 5 bases respectively, with 19 bases between them. Germline CDR1 is MGHDK and CDR2 is SYGVNS.

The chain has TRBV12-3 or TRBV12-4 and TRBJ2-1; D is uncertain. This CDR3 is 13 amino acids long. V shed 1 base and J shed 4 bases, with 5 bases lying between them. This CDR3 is CASSLGRYNEQFF. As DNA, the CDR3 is TGTGCCAGCAGTTTAGGCAGGTACAATGAGCAGTTCTTC.

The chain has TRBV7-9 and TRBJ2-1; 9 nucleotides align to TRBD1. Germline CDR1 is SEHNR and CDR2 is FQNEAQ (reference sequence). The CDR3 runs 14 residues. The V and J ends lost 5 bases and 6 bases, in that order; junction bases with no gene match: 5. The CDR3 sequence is CASSTRDRVNEQFF. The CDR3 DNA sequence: TGTGCCAGCAGCACCCGGGACAGGGTCAATGAGCAGTTCTTC.